Below, 30 T cell receptor beta chains from the same sample are listed, as sequenced in a study of metastatic and nonmetastatic thyroid tumors. TCRdb reprocessed the PCR reads via MiXCR. Counted here are some 15,000 clones, around 33% occurring once; the ten biggest clones make up 9.5% to 15%. Before thyroid surgery, none of the patients had received any treatment. The sequenced material came from tumor tissue. All receptors come from a male donor with papillary thyroid cancer or a benign thyroid nodule (not recorded which). Some clones in this sample may be carry-over from other donors' samples.

This clone is labeled as medium-sized. V and J are TRBV6-1 and TRBJ2-3; TRBD1 aligns across 9 bases. This CDR3 is 15 amino acids long. Germline CDR1 MNHNS, CDR2 SASEGT. With V trimmed by 1 base and J by 1 base, 0 bases remained unmatched. The DNA of the CDR3 is TGTGCCAGCAGTGAAGGGACAGGGGGCACAGATACGCAGTATTTT. Protein sequence: CASSEGTGGTDTQYF.

By share, this clone counts as medium-sized. The rearrangement uses TRBV20-1 and TRBJ2-7; TRBD2 agrees at 10 bases. Germline CDR1 and CDR2: DFQATT and SNEGSKA (reference sequence). Trimming took 3 bases from V and 2 from J; bases not matched to a gene: 7. This CDR3 has 15 amino acids. CDR3 residues: CSARASGGLTYEQYF. The CDR3 region has the DNA TGCAGTGCTAGGGCTAGCGGGGGCCTTACCTACGAGCAGTACTTC.

This clone was observed a handful of times. The chain recombines TRBV24-1 with TRBJ2-7; D is perhaps TRBD2 (6 bases). Germline lookup yields CDR1 KGHDR and CDR2 SFDVKD. This CDR3 region has 15 residues. Trimming removed 8 bases from V and 5 bases from J, with 21 bases in between. The CDR3 sequence: CATTDSGSRSHEQYF. The DNA of the CDR3 is TGTGCCACCACAGATAGCGGTAGCCGATCCCACGAGCAGTACTTC.

Judged by abundance, this clone is medium-sized (0.01 to 0.1%). The chain links TRBV11-2 to TRBJ2-7; 7 nucleotides match TRBD1. Per the germline V gene, CDR1 is SGHAT and CDR2 is FQNNGV. With V trimmed by 5 bases and J by 9 bases, 13 bases remained unmatched. The CDR3 totals 14 residues. The CDR3 protein is CASSPGTAALGQYF. For the CDR3, the DNA is TGTGCCAGCAGCCCCGGGACAGCCGCCCTTGGGCAGTACTTC.

This clone came up a few times. The V and J genes are TRBV19 and TRBJ1-4; 8 nucleotides align to TRBD1. The CDR3 extends over 13 amino acids. Germline V gives CDR1 LNHDA, CDR2 SQIVND (reference sequence). V shed 9 bases, J shed 7 bases, and the junction held 7 bases outside the gene matches. This chain's CDR3 is CASTGQGGEKLFF. The CDR3 bases are TGTGCCAGCACAGGACAGGGTGGTGAAAAACTGTTTTTT.

This clone is medium-sized (0.01 to 0.1%). V usage is TRBV14 and J usage is TRBJ2-7, with D possibly being TRBD1 or TRBD2 (5 bases each). CDR3 length: 14 amino acids. The V gene lost 1 base and the J gene lost 6 bases, with 13 bases spanning the gap. CDR1 SGHDN and CDR2 FVKESK come from the germline V gene. The CDR3 region is CASSQGNRRSEQYF. CDR3 bases: TGTGCCAGCAGCCAAGGGAACAGGAGGAGCGAGCAGTACTTC.

The rearrangement uses TRBV5-1 and TRBJ2-7; D call uncertain. Germline V gene sequence: CDR1 SGHRS, CDR2 YFSETQ. CDR3 size: 13 residues. V lost 4 bases and J lost 7, with 15 bases in between. The CDR3: CASSTGPPREQYF. DNA for the CDR3: TGCGCCAGCAGCACCGGGCCGCCCCGAGAGCAGTACTTC.

This clone was seen many times. The chain combines TRBV2 with TRBJ2-7, with 8 bases that match TRBD1. Losses at the gene ends were 7 bases for V and 2 bases for J; bases not matched to a gene: 1. The length of the CDR3 is 12 residues. In germline, CDR1 is SNHLY, CDR2 FYNNEI. The DNA of the CDR3 is TGTGCCAGCATACAGGGGGCCTACGAGCAGTACTTC. Its translation is CASIQGAYEQYF.

This clone was observed a handful of times. The CDR3 region has the DNA TGTGCCAGCAGGTTTGGGGCCAACGTCCTGACTTTC. It specifies CASRFGANVLTF. This chain links TRBV7-8 with TRBJ2-6; D unresolved. Germline CDR1 is SGHVS and CDR2 is FQNEAQ. The CDR3 covers 12 residues. The V end lost 6 bases, the J end lost 3 bases, and 3 bases lay between the germline ends.

J is TRBJ2-7 and V is TRBV3-1; 12 positions match TRBD1. The CDR3 has 15 residues. Germline-derived CDR1 and CDR2 are LGHDT and YNNKEL (reference sequence). V lost 4 bases, J lost 3 bases, and 4 bases stayed unmatched. The CDR3 sequence is CASSPGTGGGYEQYF. The DNA for the CDR3 is TGTGCCAGCAGCCCTGGGACAGGGGGCGGCTACGAGCAGTACTTC.

With regard to this clone: An end of the junction does not agree with germline; a read error may underlie this. V usage is TRBV6-1 and J usage is TRBJ1-1; D might be TRBD1 (5 bases). This CDR3 region has 12 residues. CDR1 MNHNS and CDR2 SASEGT come from the germline V gene. CDR3 sequence: CASSEPGRGWVF. The DNA of the CDR3 is TGTGCCAGCAGTGAACCAGGGCGAGGTTGGGTTTTT.

At least ten counts were recorded for this clone. This chain uses TRBV28 with TRBJ1-1; TRBD1 matches at 7 bases. The V gene's germline CDR1 is MDHEN and CDR2 SYDVKM. The CDR3 totals 13 residues. V trimming: 2 bases; J trimming: 7 bases; junction bases outside the gene matches: 4. The CDR3 is CASSLPQGLEAFF. Written as DNA, the CDR3 is TGTGCCAGCAGTTTACCACAGGGGCTTGAAGCTTTCTTT. The full variable domain, with the rest looked up from reference TRBV28 and TRBJ1-1, is DVKVTQSSRYLVKRTGEKVFLECVQDMDHENMFWYRQDPGLGLRLIYFSYDVKMKEKGDIPEGYSVSREKKERFSLILESASTNQTSMYLCASSLPQGLEAFFGQGTRLTVV.

This clone was observed a single time. V usage is TRBV7-3 and J usage is TRBJ2-2, with a weak D call TRBD1 (5 bases). Trimming took off 5 bases at V and 6 bases at J, with 16 bases between the two ends. Germline lookup yields CDR1 SGHTA and CDR2 FQGTGA. The CDR3 has 15 amino acids. This CDR3 is CASSVTGFIPGELFF. The DNA for the CDR3 is TGTGCCAGCAGCGTTACAGGTTTCATCCCCGGGGAGCTGTTTTTT.

The chain couples TRBV19 to TRBJ2-4; 7 bases are shared with TRBD2. The CDR3 covers 14 residues. Germline CDR1 reads LNHDA; CDR2 reads SQIVND (reference sequence). J lost 9 bases, V lost 3 bases, and 8 bases had no gene match. The CDR3 sequence: CASSIGTNSGIQYF. CDR3 coding DNA: TGTGCCAGTAGTATCGGGACTAACTCTGGCATTCAGTACTTC.

The sample holds many counts of this clone. The chain has TRBV2 and TRBJ2-3, with TRBD2 identical over 7 bases. Per the germline V gene, CDR1 is SNHLY and CDR2 is FYNNEI. CDR3 length: 14 amino acids. The ends lost 10 bases at V and 3 bases at J; junction bases unmatched: 10. The CDR3 DNA follows: TGTGCCACCGACTCGAGCGGGATGACAGATACGCAGTATTTT. Its protein is CATDSSGMTDTQYF.

By share, this clone ranks as medium-sized. Other nucleotide sequences from this sample produce the same CDR3. V gene TRBV5-1 combines with J gene TRBJ1-2; TRBD1 aligns across 9 bases. Per the germline V gene, CDR1 is SGHRS and CDR2 is YFSETQ. The CDR3 length is 17 residues. The V gene end was trimmed by 4 bases and the J gene end by 0 bases; junction bases not matched to a gene: 10. In DNA form, the CDR3 reads TGCGCCAGCAGCCCGAGGGGGACAGGGCGTTCTAACTATGGCTACACCTTC. Translating gives CASSPRGTGRSNYGYTF.

The chain is built from TRBV7-2 and TRBJ2-1; 13 nucleotides align to TRBD2. This CDR3 comprises 16 residues. CDR1 is SGHTA, CDR2 FQGNSA, per germline. The junction had 5 bases not matched to a gene; V was cut back by 0 bases and J by 9 bases. The CDR3 loop is CASSLAGLAGRGEQFF. The CDR3, as DNA: TGTGCCAGCAGCTTAGCGGGACTAGCGGGAAGGGGTGAGCAGTTCTTC.

This clone has at least ten counts. V gene TRBV24-1 combines with J gene TRBJ2-2; weak D call: TRBD2 (5 bases). CDR1 KGHDR and CDR2 SFDVKD come from the germline V gene. Between the trimmed V and J ends, which lost 1 base and 6 bases, there was a span of 11 bases. This CDR3 has 15 residues. Here the CDR3 reads CATSDFSGWAGELFF. The CDR3, as DNA: TGTGCCACCAGTGATTTTTCGGGGTGGGCCGGGGAGCTGTTTTTT.

The table lists this clone with many counts. The genes are TRBV4-1 and TRBJ2-5, with 7 bases fitting TRBD2. The germline gives CDR1 MGHRA, CDR2 YSYEKL. V lost 1 base, J lost 5 bases, and 10 bases stayed unmatched. The CDR3 is 16 amino acids. The CDR3 DNA reads TGCGCCAGCAGCCAAGGCAGTGGGAGGGCCGCGGAGACCCAGTACTTC. It encodes CASSQGSGRAAETQYF.

By share, this clone counts as medium-sized. This sequence joins TRBV11-3 and TRBJ1-2; D is uncertain. CDR3 length: 13 residues. Trimming removed 2 bases at V and 2 bases at J, with 6 bases between. Germline loops: CDR1 SGHNT, CDR2 YENEEA. In DNA form, the CDR3 reads TGTGCCAGCAGCTTATTGGAAAACTATGGCTACACCTTC. This encodes CASSLLENYGYTF.

This clone was observed at least ten times. V gene TRBV28 combines with J gene TRBJ2-3, with 9 bases aligning to TRBD1. Germline V gives CDR1 MDHEN, CDR2 SYDVKM. Trimming took 3 bases from V and 7 from J; bases not matched to a gene: 5. The CDR3 sequence is 14 residues long. CDR3 sequence (DNA): TGTGCCAGCAGTTTGTGGGACAGGGAAAATACGCAGTATTTT. Translating it yields CASSLWDRENTQYF.

This clone came up many times. The same CDR3 can be traced to other DNA sequences in this sample. The chain is built from TRBV10-2 and TRBJ1-4; D is unresolved. Between the trimmed V and J ends, which lost 0 bases and 12 bases, there was a span of 11 bases. Germline CDR1 is WSHSY and CDR2 is SAAADI. The CDR3 is 13 amino acids. CDR3 DNA: TGCGCCAGCAGTGAGTCGCCCACTGGGGAACTGTTTTTT. Its translation is CASSESPTGELFF.

Notes on this clone: This specimen includes other DNA sequences encoding the same CDR3. CDR3 in amino acids: CSAPPPPQAGGYVLEQYF. In nucleotides, the CDR3 is TGCAGTGCGCCCCCACCGCCACAAGCGGGAGGTTACGTACTCGAGCAGTACTTC. The chain carries TRBV20-1 and TRBJ2-7; 9 positions agree with TRBD2. Germline V gene sequence: CDR1 DFQATT, CDR2 SNEGSKA (reference sequence). After removal of 6 bases from V and 6 bases from J, the junction contained 24 bases not matched to a gene. The CDR3 runs 18 residues.

This clone has more than one count but fewer than ten. The chain recombines TRBV6-2 or TRBV6-3 with TRBJ2-2; 7 bases fit TRBD1. V was pared by 8 bases and J by 7 bases, with 7 bases of the junction left unmatched. Germline lookup yields CDR1 MNHEY and CDR2 SVGEGT. This CDR3 has 13 residues. The chain's CDR3 is CASAPGGSGELFF. The DNA for the CDR3 is TGTGCCAGCGCCCCAGGGGGAAGCGGGGAGCTGTTTTTT.

This clone was detected many times. The chain couples TRBV6-5 to TRBJ1-6; D is ambiguous. This CDR3 has 15 amino acids. Looked up from germline, CDR1 is MNHEY and CDR2 is SVGAGI. V was cut by 0 bases and J by 9 bases, with 12 bases left in between. CDR3 loop: CASSYSEDTPSPLHF. CDR3 nucleotide sequence: TGTGCCAGCAGTTACTCGGAAGACACCCCTTCACCCCTCCACTTT.

The gene calls are TRBV20-1 and TRBJ1-1, with 8 bases identical to TRBD1. V was clipped by 6 bases and J by 5 bases; unmatched bases: 5. The germline gives CDR1 DFQATT, CDR2 SNEGSKA (reference sequence). This CDR3 spans 12 amino acids. The CDR3, as DNA: TGCAGTGCCGACAGGGGAGAGACTGAAGCTTTCTTT. Residues: CSADRGETEAFF.

This clone was detected many times. The J gene is TRBJ2-5, the V gene TRBV7-9; D possibly matches TRBD1 or TRBD2 (6 bases each). The CDR3 is 15 amino acids. Germline V CDR1 and CDR2: SEHNR, FQNEAQ (reference sequence). Trimming removed 6 bases at V and 5 bases at J, with 19 bases between. CDR3 amino acids: CASRNERGAGETQYF. The CDR3, as DNA: TGTGCCAGCAGAAACGAAAGGGGGGCGGGGGAGACCCAGTACTTC.

There are a few counts of this clone. This chain connects TRBV11-2 to TRBJ1-1; a weak D match, TRBD1 (6 bases). Between the trimmed V and J ends, which lost 3 bases and 6 bases, there was a span of 11 bases. This CDR3 comprises 13 residues. The germline CDR1 and CDR2 sequences are SGHAT and FQNNGV. CDR3 nucleotides: TGTGCCAGCAGCTTGCTACAGGGTTCTGAAGCTTTCTTT. This sequence encodes CASSLLQGSEAFF. The whole variable domain, filled in from reference TRBV11-2 and TRBJ1-1, reads EAGVAQSPRYKIIEKRQSVAFWCNPISGHATLYWYQQILGQGPKLLIQFQNNGVVDDSQLPKDRFSAERLKGVDSTLKIQPAKLEDSAVYLCASSLLQGSEAFFGQGTRLTVV.

This clone appeared a few times. The CDR3 DNA is TGTGCCAGCAGTGTCAGCGAAATCTCCTACGAGCAGTACTTC. This gives the protein CASSVSEISYEQYF. The chain joins TRBV27 to TRBJ2-7; D ambiguous. This CDR3 has 14 amino acids. In germline, CDR1 is MNHEY, CDR2 SMNVEV (reference sequence). Deletions cut 5 bases from V and 0 bases from J, with 11 bases between.

V gene TRBV5-1 combines with J gene TRBJ2-7, with TRBD2 identical over 11 bases. V gave up 0 bases and J gave up 0 bases; unmatched junction bases: 2. The CDR3 has 16 amino acids. Germline V gene data show CDR1 as SGHRS and CDR2 as YFSETQ. The chain's CDR3 is CASSLASGGRSYEQYF. In nucleotides, the CDR3 is TGCGCCAGCAGCTTGGCTAGCGGGGGGCGCTCCTACGAGCAGTACTTC. The full variable domain, in which reference TRBV5-1 and TRBJ2-7 provide the parts outside the CDR3, is KAGVTQTPRYLIKTRGQQVTLSCSPISGHRSVSWYQQTPGQGLQFLFEYFSETQRNKGNFPGRFSGRQFSNSRSEMNVSTLELGDSALYLCASSLASGGRSYEQYFGPGTRLTVT.